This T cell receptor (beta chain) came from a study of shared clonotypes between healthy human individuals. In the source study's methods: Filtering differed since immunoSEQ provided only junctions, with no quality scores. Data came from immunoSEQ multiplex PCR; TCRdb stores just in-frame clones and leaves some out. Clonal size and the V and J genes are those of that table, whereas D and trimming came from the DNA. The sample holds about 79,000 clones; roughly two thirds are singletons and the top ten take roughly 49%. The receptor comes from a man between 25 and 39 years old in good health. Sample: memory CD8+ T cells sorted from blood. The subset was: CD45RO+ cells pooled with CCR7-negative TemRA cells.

CDR3 DNA sequence: TGTGCCAGCAGCGAGAATAGCGGGAGGGTAGATGAGCAGTTCTTC. Translation gives CASSENSGRVDEQFF. The chain links TRBV11-3 to TRBJ2-1; 11 nucleotides line up with TRBD2. Germline V gives CDR1 SGHNT, CDR2 YENEEA. With V trimmed by 5 bases and J by 8 bases, 8 bases remained unmatched. The CDR3 is made up of 15 amino acids.